This TCR beta chain was identified during a study of T cells in Graves' hyperthyroidism and ophthalmopathy. About the research overall: Before treatment of any kind, peripheral blood was taken at initial diagnosis. Study-level findings and limits: The model anticipated ophthalmopathy a median approximately 6.6 months pre-onset.

From germline, CDR1 is LGHDT and CDR2 YNNKEL (reference sequence). V lost 1 base, J lost 5 bases, and 3 bases lay in between. This CDR3 contains 11 residues. TCR beta CDR3 sequences were amplified from RNA transcripts. The HTBI primer set was used in a first-round RT-PCR of the TCR CDR3. TCRdb recomputed calls from the multiplex PCR reads with MiXCR, one row per CDR3 protein. The top ten clones hold under 65% of a sample with about 270,000 distinct CDR3 sequences, about 20% of them seen once. The table lists this clonotype with many counts. Its antigen remains unknown. The receptor was derived from a man aged 25 to 45 with Graves' ophthalmopathy. Material for sequencing was blood. The V gene is TRBV3-1, the J gene TRBJ2-7; D remains ambiguous. CDR3 amino acids: CASSQVHEQYF. The CDR3 DNA reads as TGTGCCAGCAGCCAAGTCCACGAGCAGTACTTC.